The 12 T cell receptor beta chains below were found in one sample sequenced in a study of memory CD4+ T cells and cytomegalovirus serostatus. Single viable CD3+CD4+CD8-CD45RO+ cells were sorted as the memory CD4+ T cells. The protocol was immunoSEQ multiplex PCR, while the TCRdb copy is restricted to in-frame clones and leaves out a portion. The sample records approximately 44,000 clones, over 60% being singletons. Specimen: memory CD4+ T cells from blood. These receptors all come from an adult in good health and CMV-seronegative.

The chain is built from TRBV5-1 and TRBJ2-1; a weak D match, TRBD1 (5 bases). The CDR3 is 12 residues long. Germline CDR1 reads SGHRS; CDR2 reads YFSETQ. The V and J ends lost 3 bases and 7 bases respectively, with 8 bases between them. The CDR3 spells CASSSQGNEQFF. Here the CDR3 DNA reads TGCGCCAGCAGCTCCCAGGGAAATGAGCAGTTCTTC.

V usage is TRBV30 and J usage is TRBJ2-5, with TRBD2 identical over 9 bases. V dropped 0 bases and J dropped 6; count of bases not matched to a gene: 2. Germline loops: CDR1 GTSNPN, CDR2 SVGIG (reference sequence). The CDR3 contains 13 residues. Written as DNA, the CDR3 is TGTGCCTGGAGTGTAGCGGGGGGCCAGACCCAGTACTTC. This codes for CAWSVAGGQTQYF.

This clone has a handful of counts. V is TRBV7-9 and J is TRBJ1-1, with D perhaps matching TRBD1 (5 bases). Trimming shortened V by 7 bases and J by 0 bases, and 9 bases separated the two germline ends. CDR3 length: 13 residues. Germline V gene lookup returns CDR1 SEHNR and CDR2 FQNEAQ (reference sequence). Here the CDR3 reads CASTRQMNTEAFF. CDR3 nucleotide sequence: TGTGCCAGCACCAGACAGATGAACACTGAAGCTTTCTTT.

The J gene is TRBJ1-5, the V gene TRBV6-5; D is unclear. The germline V gene encodes CDR1 MNHEY and CDR2 SVGAGI. CDR3 length: 15 amino acids. With 6 bases removed from V and 0 bases from J, the gap between germline ends came to 12 bases. The CDR3 DNA sequence: TGTGCCAGCAGGACCGGAAGGAATAGCAATCAGCCCCAGCATTTT. The encoded protein is CASRTGRNSNQPQHF.

The rearrangement uses TRBV5-1 and TRBJ1-2; D gene uncertain. This CDR3 contains 13 residues. Germline lookup yields CDR1 SGHRS and CDR2 YFSETQ. Trimming took 6 bases from V and 0 from J, leaving 9 bases between them. The CDR3 region is CASTPGANYGYTF. The CDR3 DNA reads as TGCGCCAGCACGCCAGGAGCTAACTATGGCTACACCTTC.

This chain links TRBV6-1 with TRBJ1-6, with 8 bases aligning to TRBD1. Germline CDR1 reads MNHNS; CDR2 reads SASEGT. CDR3 size: 16 residues. The junction had 3 bases not matched to a gene; V was cut back by 1 base and J by 4 bases. The CDR3 is CASSEVTGGYNSPLHF. In nucleotides, the CDR3 is TGTGCCAGCAGTGAAGTCACAGGGGGATATAATTCACCCCTCCACTTT.

The rearrangement joins TRBV5-1 to TRBJ2-1; the match to TRBD2 covers 7 bases. Germline V gene lookup returns CDR1 SGHRS and CDR2 YFSETQ. V lost 4 bases, J lost 2 bases, and 3 bases stayed unmatched. There are 14 residues in the CDR3. The CDR3 DNA is TGCGCCAGCAGCGGGGGGACTACCTACAATGAGCAGTTCTTC. Translation: CASSGGTTYNEQFF. Filled out from reference TRBV5-1 and TRBJ2-1, the complete variable domain reads KAGVTQTPRYLIKTRGQQVTLSCSPISGHRSVSWYQQTPGQGLQFLFEYFSETQRNKGNFPGRFSGRQFSNSRSEMNVSTLELGDSALYLCASSGGTTYNEQFFGPGTRLTVL.

The V and J genes are TRBV5-1 and TRBJ2-7; 9 nucleotides line up with TRBD1. Per the germline V gene, CDR1 is SGHRS and CDR2 is YFSETQ. CDR3 size: 15 residues. V trimming: 4 bases; J trimming: 1 base; junction bases outside the gene matches: 6. The CDR3 reads CASSRVGTGSYEQYF. In nucleotides, the CDR3 is TGCGCCAGCAGCCGGGTCGGGACAGGGTCCTACGAGCAGTACTTC.

The genes are TRBV6-1 and TRBJ2-7; D unresolved. The CDR3 contains 14 residues. The germline V and J ends were trimmed by 4 bases and 0 bases, with 10 bases remaining between them. Germline V gene lookup returns CDR1 MNHNS and CDR2 SASEGT. Here the CDR3 reads CASSGGGSSYEQYF. Here the CDR3 DNA reads TGTGCCAGCAGTGGTGGCGGAAGCTCCTACGAGCAGTACTTC.

The rearrangement links TRBV25-1 to TRBJ1-6; D gene ambiguous. Per germline, CDR1 MGHDK and CDR2 SYGVNS. The CDR3 has 13 amino acids. With 6 bases removed from V and 5 bases from J, the gap between germline ends came to 8 bases. The CDR3 coding sequence is TGTGCCAGCAGCCCATCTAATAATTCACCCCTCCACTTT. Translation: CASSPSNNSPLHF.

The genes are TRBV5-1 and TRBJ2-5; 14 nucleotides agree with TRBD2. This CDR3 is built from 17 residues. The V segment lost 4 bases and the J segment 0 bases; nucleotides outside the gene matches: 5. Germline loops: CDR1 SGHRS, CDR2 YFSETQ. CDR3: CASSPGLAGDYQETQYF. CDR3 DNA: TGCGCCAGCAGCCCGGGACTAGCGGGGGACTACCAAGAGACCCAGTACTTC.

V gene TRBV18 combines with J gene TRBJ1-6; TRBD1 might be the D (6 bases). The length of the CDR3 is 13 residues. The V gene's germline CDR1 is KGHSH and CDR2 LQKENI. V shed 5 bases and J shed 7 bases, with 9 bases lying between them. CDR3 sequence reads: CASSSDRNSPLHF. CDR3 in DNA: TGTGCCAGCTCATCCGACAGGAATTCACCCCTCCACTTT. The variable domain in full, with the rest retrieved from reference TRBV18 and TRBJ1-6, is NAGVMQNPRHLVRRRGQEARLRCSPMKGHSHVYWYRQLPEEGLKFMVYLQKENIIDESGMPKERFSAEFPKEGPSILRIQQVVRGDSAAYFCASSSDRNSPLHFGNGTRLTVT.